These 5 T cell receptor beta chains share one sample of origin, sequenced in a study of CD4 T cells in relation to SARS-CoV-2 and coronaviruses. These receptors have no known antigen. Sequencing used immunoSEQ multiplex PCR; TCRdb keeps in-frame clones, though not all of them. The table records about 30,000 clones, about three quarters of them present only once. CD4+ T cells from unexposed donors were obtained before the COVID-19 pandemic (2011-2018). CD4+ T cells were isolated from the cells after less than 13 days of culture. The source material was CD4+ T cells from PBMCs, cultured in vitro. These receptors all stem from a human donor in good health.

The chain recombines TRBV19 with TRBJ2-1; TRBD2 is a possible D gene (6 bases). The CDR3 has 14 residues. CDR1 is LNHDA, CDR2 SQIVND, per germline (reference sequence). The ends were cut back, 5 bases at V and 4 bases at J, with 12 bases in the middle. This CDR3 reads CASSPRDSYNEQFF. In DNA, the CDR3 is TGTGCCAGTAGTCCCCGGGACTCTTACAATGAGCAGTTCTTC.

In its sample, this clone was seen a few times. The V and J genes are TRBV4-1 and TRBJ1-2; the D gene is possibly TRBD1 (6 bases). The CDR3 contains 21 residues. In germline, CDR1 is MGHRA, CDR2 YSYEKL. The V end lost 2 bases, the J end lost 2 bases, and 30 bases lay between the germline ends. As DNA, the CDR3 is TGCGCCAGCAGCCAACATATTTGGGGACACAATGGGACTAAAACCAACTATGGCTACACCTTC. It codes for CASSQHIWGHNGTKTNYGYTF.

The chain recombines TRBV5-1 with TRBJ2-4, with a tentative D call TRBD2 (6 bases). The CDR3 sequence is 19 residues long. Germline V lookup: CDR1 SGHRS, CDR2 YFSETQ. Trimming removed 2 bases at V and 0 bases at J, with 21 bases between. The CDR3 nucleotides read TGCGCCAGCAGCTTAGAATACAGAGGAGGGGAGCTAGCCAAAAACATTCAGTACTTC. It is translated as CASSLEYRGGELAKNIQYF.

This chain links TRBV14 with TRBJ2-3; 8 bases agree with TRBD2. Looked up from germline, CDR1 is SGHDN and CDR2 is FVKESK. J lost 2 bases, V lost 4 bases, and 8 bases had no gene match. This CDR3 is built from 16 residues. The CDR3 region has the DNA TGTGCCAGCAGCCGGGGTAGCGGGATCTACACAGATACGCAGTATTTT. Its protein product is CASSRGSGIYTDTQYF.

The chain joins TRBV11-2 to TRBJ2-1; no clear D. Germline V gene sequence: CDR1 SGHAT, CDR2 FQNNGV. The CDR3 is 15 amino acids. Trimming stripped 4 bases from V and 0 bases from J, with 10 bases between. The CDR3 sequence: CASSSRLPSYNEQFF. In DNA form, the CDR3 reads TGTGCCAGCAGCTCCCGGCTTCCCTCCTACAATGAGCAGTTCTTC.